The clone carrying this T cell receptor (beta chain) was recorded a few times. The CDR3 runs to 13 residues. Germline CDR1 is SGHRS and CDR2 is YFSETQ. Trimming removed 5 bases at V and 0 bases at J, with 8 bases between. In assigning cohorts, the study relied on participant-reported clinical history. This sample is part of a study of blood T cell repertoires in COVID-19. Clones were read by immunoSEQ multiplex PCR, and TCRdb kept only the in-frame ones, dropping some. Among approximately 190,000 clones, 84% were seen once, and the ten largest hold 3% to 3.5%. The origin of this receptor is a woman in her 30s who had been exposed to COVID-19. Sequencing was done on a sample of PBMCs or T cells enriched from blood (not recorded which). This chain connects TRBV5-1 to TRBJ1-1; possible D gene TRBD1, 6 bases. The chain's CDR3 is CASSRDMNTEAFF. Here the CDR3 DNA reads TGCGCCAGCAGTCGGGACATGAACACTGAAGCTTTCTTT.